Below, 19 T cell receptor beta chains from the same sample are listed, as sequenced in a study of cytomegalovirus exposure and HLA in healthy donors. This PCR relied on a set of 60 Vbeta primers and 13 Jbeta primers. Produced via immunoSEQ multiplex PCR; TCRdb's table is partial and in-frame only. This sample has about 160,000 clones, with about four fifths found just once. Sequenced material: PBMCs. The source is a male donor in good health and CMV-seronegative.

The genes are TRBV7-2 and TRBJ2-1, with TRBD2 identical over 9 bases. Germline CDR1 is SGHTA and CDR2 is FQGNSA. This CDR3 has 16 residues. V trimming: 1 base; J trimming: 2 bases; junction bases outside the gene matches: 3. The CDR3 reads CASSLVGGGAYNEQFF. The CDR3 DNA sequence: TGTGCCAGCAGCTTAGTAGGCGGGGGGGCCTACAATGAGCAGTTCTTC. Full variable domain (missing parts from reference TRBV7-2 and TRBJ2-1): GAGVSQSPSNKVTEKGKDVELRCDPISGHTALYWYRQSLGQGLEFLIYFQGNSAPDKSGLPSDRFSAERTGGSVSTLTIQRTQQEDSAVYLCASSLVGGGAYNEQFFGPGTRLTVL.

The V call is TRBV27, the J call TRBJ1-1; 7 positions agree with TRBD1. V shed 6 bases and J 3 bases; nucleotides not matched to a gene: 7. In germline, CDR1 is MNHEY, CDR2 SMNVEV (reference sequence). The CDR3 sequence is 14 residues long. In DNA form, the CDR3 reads TGTGCCAGCAGACCAAACAGGGGATACACTGAAGCTTTCTTT. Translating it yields CASRPNRGYTEAFF.

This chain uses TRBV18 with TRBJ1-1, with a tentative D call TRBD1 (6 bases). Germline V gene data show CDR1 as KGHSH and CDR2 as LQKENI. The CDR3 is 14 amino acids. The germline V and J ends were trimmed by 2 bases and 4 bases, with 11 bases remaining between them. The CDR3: CASSPETGATEAFF. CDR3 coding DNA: TGTGCCAGCTCACCAGAGACAGGAGCCACTGAAGCTTTCTTT.

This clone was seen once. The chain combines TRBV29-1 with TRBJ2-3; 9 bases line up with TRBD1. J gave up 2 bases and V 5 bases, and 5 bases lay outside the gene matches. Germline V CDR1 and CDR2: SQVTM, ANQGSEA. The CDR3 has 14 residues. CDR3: CSVPGTGHTDTQYF. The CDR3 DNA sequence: TGCAGCGTTCCCGGGACAGGGCACACAGATACGCAGTATTTT.

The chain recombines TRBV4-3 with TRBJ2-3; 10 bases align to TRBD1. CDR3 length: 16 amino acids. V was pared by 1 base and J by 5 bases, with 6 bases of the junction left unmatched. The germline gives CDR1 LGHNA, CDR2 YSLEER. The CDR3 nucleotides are TGCGCCAGCAGCCAAGTACGGACAGGGGGAGGAGATACGCAGTATTTT. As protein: CASSQVRTGGGDTQYF.

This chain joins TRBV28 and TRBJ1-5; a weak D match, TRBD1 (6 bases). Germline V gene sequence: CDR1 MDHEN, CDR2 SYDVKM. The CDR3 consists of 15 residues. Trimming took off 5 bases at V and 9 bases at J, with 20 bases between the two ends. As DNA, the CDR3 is TGTGCCAGCAGTCCTCAACGGGGGGCCCTTTGGCCCCAGCATTTT. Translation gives CASSPQRGALWPQHF. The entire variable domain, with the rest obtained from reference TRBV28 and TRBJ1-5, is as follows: DVKVTQSSRYLVKRTGEKVFLECVQDMDHENMFWYRQDPGLGLRLIYFSYDVKMKEKGDIPEGYSVSREKKERFSLILESASTNQTSMYLCASSPQRGALWPQHFGDGTRLSIL.

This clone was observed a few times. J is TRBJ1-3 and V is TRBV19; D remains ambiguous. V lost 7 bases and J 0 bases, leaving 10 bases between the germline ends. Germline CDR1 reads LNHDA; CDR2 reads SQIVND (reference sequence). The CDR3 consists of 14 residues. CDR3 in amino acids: CASNRQDSGNTIYF. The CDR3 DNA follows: TGTGCCAGTAACCGGCAGGACTCTGGAAACACCATATATTTT.

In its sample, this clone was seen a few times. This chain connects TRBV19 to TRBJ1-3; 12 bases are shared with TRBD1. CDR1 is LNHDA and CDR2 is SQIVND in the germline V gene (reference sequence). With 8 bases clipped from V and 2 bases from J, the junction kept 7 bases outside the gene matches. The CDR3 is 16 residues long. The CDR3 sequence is CASWDRGRFTGNTIYF. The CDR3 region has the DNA TGTGCCAGTTGGGACAGGGGGCGATTCACTGGAAACACCATATATTTT.

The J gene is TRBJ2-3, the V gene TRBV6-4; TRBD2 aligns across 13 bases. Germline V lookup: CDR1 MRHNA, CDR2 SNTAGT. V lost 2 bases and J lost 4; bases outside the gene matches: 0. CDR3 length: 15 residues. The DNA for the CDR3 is TGTGCCAGCAGTGACACTAGCGGGGGGGCAGATACGCAGTATTTT. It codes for CASSDTSGGADTQYF.

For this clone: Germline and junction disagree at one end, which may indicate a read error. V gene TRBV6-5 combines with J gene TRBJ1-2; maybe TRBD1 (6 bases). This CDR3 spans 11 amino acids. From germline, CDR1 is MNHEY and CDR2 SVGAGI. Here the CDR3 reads CASSTGFGYPF. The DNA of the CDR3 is TGTGCCAGCAGTACAGGGTTCGGCTACCCCTTC.

For the CDR3, the DNA is TGCGCCAGCAGCACCTCGACAGGGGCTTCCTACGAGCAGTACTTC. It codes for CASSTSTGASYEQYF. The rearrangement uses TRBV5-1 and TRBJ2-7; the match to TRBD1 covers 8 bases. V lost 4 bases and J lost 1; bases outside the gene matches: 7. Germline CDR1 and CDR2: SGHRS and YFSETQ. CDR3 length: 15 residues.

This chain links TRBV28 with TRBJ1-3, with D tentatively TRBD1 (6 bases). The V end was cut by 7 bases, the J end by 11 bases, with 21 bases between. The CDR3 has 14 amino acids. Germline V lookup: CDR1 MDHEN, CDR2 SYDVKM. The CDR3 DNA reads TGTGCCAGCATCCCAGGGGCAGGCGCCGGCGCCATATATTTT. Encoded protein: CASIPGAGAGAIYF.

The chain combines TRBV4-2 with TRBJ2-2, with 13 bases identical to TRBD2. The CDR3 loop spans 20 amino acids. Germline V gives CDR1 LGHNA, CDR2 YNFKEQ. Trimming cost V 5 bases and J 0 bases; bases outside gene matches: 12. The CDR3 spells CASSEVGLAGALSNTGELFF. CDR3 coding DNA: TGTGCCAGCAGCGAAGTTGGACTAGCGGGAGCCTTATCGAACACCGGGGAGCTGTTTTTT.

In nucleotides, the CDR3 is TGTGCCAGCAGCTTGGGGCAGGGATATCAGCCCCAGCATTTT. It encodes CASSLGQGYQPQHF. V is TRBV5-6 and J is TRBJ1-5; a weak D match, TRBD1 (5 bases). CDR3 length: 14 amino acids. Trimming shortened V by 0 bases and J by 5 bases, and 9 bases separated the two germline ends. Germline CDR1 and CDR2: SGHDT and YYEEEE.

CDR3 protein: CASSLVVGTDQETQYF. In nucleotides, the CDR3 is TGTGCCAGCAGCTTAGTAGTGGGGACAGACCAAGAGACCCAGTACTTC. The chain has TRBV7-9 and TRBJ2-5; 7 positions match TRBD1. J lost 0 bases, V lost 1 base, and 5 bases had no gene match. The CDR3 runs to 16 residues. CDR1 and CDR2 from the germline V gene are SEHNR and FQNEAQ (reference sequence).

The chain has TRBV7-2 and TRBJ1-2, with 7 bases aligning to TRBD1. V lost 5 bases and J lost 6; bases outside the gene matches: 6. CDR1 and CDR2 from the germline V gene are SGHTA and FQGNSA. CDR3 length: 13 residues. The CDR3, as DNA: TGTGCCAGCAGCCAACAACAGGGGAATGGCTACACCTTC. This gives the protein CASSQQQGNGYTF.

The CDR3 loop is CASSPTFSGANVLTF. The CDR3, as DNA: TGTGCCAGTAGTCCCACTTTCTCCGGGGCCAACGTCCTGACTTTC. This sequence joins TRBV19 and TRBJ2-6; unclear D gene. Germline V gives CDR1 LNHDA, CDR2 SQIVND (reference sequence). There are 15 residues in the CDR3. The V gene lost 5 bases and the J gene lost 4 bases, with 12 bases spanning the gap.

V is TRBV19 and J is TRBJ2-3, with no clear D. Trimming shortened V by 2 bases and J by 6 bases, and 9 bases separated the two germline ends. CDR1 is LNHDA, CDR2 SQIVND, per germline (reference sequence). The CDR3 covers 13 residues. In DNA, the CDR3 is TGTGCCAGTAGTATACGGCTAGACGATACGCAGTATTTT. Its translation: CASSIRLDDTQYF.

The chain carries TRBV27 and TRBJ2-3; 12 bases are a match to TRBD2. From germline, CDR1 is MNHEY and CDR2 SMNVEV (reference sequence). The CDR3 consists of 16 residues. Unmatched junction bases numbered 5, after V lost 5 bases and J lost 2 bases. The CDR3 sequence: CASSIRTSGNTDTQYF. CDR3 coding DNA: TGTGCCAGCAGTATCAGGACTAGCGGGAACACAGATACGCAGTATTTT.